This T cell receptor (beta chain) originates from a study of blood T cell repertoires in COVID-19. Study-level information: Sample material is recorded as cDNA or gDNA derived from T cells, B-cell-depleted T cells, or PBMCs.

In the authors' workflow: Quantification of nucleated cells was approximated via reference gene primer amplification. TCRdb's table, derived via immunoSEQ multiplex PCR, lists solely in-frame clones and lacks some. That table gives V, J and clone size, and the DNA gave D and trimming. The sample contains nearly 100,000 clones, 86% of which appear only once. The CDR3 is made up of 13 amino acids. Trimming stripped 4 bases from V and 4 bases from J, with 8 bases between. The germline CDR1 and CDR2 sequences are SNHLY and FYNNEI. The V call is TRBV2, the J call TRBJ1-5; D possibly corresponds to TRBD1 (6 bases). The receptor was derived from a man of 80 years or more with acute or convalescent COVID-19. Sequencing input: peripheral blood. This CDR3 is CASSATGNQPQHF. The CDR3 nucleotides read TGTGCCAGCAGTGCCACAGGGAATCAGCCCCAGCATTTT.